This entry concerns a single T cell receptor (beta chain). Antigen specificity is unknown. This record comes from a study of response to subunit inactivated influenza vaccine. Findings of the study overall: That few new T cells are recruited by each seasonal influenza vaccination was the authors' suggestion.

TCRdb fed the RT-PCR reads into MiXCR, producing one record per CDR3 protein. The table shows 800,000 or so distinct CDR3 sequences, with 21% occurring only once. Source: PBMCs from blood, taken around 5 days after vaccination. The clonotype comes from a man aged 50 or older who received an inactivated influenza vaccine.

The CDR3 here is CASSDRGGEHPYEQYF. CDR3 nucleotides: TGTGCCAGCAGCGACAGGGGCGGGGAACACCCCTACGAGCAGTACTTC. This rearrangement joins TRBV21-1 to TRBJ2-7; the table's D call of TRBD1 was not tested on the DNA. TRBV21-1 has pseudogene status. The CDR3 covers 16 residues.